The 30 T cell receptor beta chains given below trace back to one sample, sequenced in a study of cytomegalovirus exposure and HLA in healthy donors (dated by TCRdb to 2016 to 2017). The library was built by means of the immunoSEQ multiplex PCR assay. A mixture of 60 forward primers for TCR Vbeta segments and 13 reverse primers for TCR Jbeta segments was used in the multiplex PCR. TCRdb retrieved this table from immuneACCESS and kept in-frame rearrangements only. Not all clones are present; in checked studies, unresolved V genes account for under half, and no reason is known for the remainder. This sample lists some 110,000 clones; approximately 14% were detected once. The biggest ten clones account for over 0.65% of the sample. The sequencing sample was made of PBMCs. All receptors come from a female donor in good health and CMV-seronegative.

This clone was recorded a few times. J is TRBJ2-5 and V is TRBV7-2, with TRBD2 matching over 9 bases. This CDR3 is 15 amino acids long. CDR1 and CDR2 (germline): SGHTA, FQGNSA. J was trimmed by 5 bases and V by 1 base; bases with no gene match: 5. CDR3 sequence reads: CASSLGRGGHETQYF. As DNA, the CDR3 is TGTGCCAGCAGCTTAGGGCGGGGGGGCCACGAGACCCAGTACTTC.

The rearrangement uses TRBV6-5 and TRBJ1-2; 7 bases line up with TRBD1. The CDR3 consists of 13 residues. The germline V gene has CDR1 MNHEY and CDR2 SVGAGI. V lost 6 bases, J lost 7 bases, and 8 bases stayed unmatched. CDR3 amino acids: CASSRQGSGGYTF. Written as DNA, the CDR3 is TGTGCCAGCAGCAGACAGGGTTCAGGTGGCTACACCTTC.

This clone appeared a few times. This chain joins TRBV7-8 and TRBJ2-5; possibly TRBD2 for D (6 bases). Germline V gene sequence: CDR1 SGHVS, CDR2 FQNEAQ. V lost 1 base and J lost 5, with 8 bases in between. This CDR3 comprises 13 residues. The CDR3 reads CASSLGLAETQYF. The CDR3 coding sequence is TGTGCCAGCAGCTTAGGGCTAGCGGAGACCCAGTACTTC.

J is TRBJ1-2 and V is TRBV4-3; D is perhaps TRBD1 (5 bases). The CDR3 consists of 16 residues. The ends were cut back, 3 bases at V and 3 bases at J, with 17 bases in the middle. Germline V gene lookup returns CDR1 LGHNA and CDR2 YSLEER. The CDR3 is CASSQVTGYPDYGYTF. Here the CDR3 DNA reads TGCGCCAGCAGCCAGGTCACAGGCTACCCGGACTATGGCTACACCTTC.

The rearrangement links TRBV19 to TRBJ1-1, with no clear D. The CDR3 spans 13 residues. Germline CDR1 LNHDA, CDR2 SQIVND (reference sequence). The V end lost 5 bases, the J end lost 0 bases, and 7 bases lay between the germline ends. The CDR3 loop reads CASSVRMNTEAFF. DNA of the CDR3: TGTGCCAGTAGTGTCAGGATGAACACTGAAGCTTTCTTT.

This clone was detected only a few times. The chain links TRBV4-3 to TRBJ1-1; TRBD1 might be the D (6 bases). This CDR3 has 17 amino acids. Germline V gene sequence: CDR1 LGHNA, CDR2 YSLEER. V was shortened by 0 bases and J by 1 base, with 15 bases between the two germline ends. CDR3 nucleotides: TGCGCCAGCAGCCAAGATATTTGGACAGCTACGAACACTGAAGCTTTCTTT. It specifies CASSQDIWTATNTEAFF.

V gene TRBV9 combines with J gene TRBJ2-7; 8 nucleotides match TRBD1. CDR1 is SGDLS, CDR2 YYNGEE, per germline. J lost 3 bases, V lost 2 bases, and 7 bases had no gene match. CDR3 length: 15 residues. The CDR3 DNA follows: TGTGCCAGCAGCGTGTCTGGGGACAGGTACTACGAGCAGTACTTC. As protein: CASSVSGDRYYEQYF.

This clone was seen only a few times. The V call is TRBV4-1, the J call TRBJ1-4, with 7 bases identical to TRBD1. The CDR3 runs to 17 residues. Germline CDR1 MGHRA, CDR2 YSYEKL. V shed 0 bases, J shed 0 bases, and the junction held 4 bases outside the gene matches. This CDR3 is CASSQEDRIPTNEKLFF. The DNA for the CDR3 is TGCGCCAGCAGCCAAGAGGACAGGATCCCAACTAATGAAAAACTGTTTTTT.

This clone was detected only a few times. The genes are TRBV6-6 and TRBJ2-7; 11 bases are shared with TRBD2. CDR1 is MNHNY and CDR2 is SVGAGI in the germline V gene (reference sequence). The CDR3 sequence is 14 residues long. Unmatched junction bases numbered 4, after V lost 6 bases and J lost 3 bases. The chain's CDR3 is CASRLAGGHYEQYF. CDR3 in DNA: TGTGCCAGCAGATTAGCGGGAGGGCACTACGAGCAGTACTTC.

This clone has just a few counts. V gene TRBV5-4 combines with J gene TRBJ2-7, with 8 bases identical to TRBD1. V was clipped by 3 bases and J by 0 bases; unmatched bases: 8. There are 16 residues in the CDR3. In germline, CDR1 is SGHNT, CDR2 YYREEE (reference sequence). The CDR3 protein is CASSSSGGRSSYEQYF. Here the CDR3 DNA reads TGTGCCAGCAGCTCTTCAGGGGGCCGAAGCTCCTACGAGCAGTACTTC.

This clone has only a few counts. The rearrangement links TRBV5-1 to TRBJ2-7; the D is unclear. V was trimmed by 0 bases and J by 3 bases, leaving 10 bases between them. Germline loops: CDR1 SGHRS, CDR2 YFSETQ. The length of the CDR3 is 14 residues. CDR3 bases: TGCGCCAGCAGCTTGGGCCCGGGTAGCTACGAGCAGTACTTC. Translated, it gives CASSLGPGSYEQYF.

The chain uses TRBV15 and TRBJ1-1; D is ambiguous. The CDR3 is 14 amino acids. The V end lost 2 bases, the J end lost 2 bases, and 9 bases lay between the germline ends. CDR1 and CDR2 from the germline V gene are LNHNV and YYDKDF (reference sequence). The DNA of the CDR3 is TGTGCCACCAGCAGACCACCACAAAACACTGAAGCTTTCTTT. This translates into CATSRPPQNTEAFF.

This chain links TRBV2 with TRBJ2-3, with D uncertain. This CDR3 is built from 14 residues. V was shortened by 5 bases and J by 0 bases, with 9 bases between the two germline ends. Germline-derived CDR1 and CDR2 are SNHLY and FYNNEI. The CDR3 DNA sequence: TGTGCCAGCAGTCGAGCGTCTAGCACAGATACGCAGTATTTT. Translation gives CASSRASSTDTQYF.

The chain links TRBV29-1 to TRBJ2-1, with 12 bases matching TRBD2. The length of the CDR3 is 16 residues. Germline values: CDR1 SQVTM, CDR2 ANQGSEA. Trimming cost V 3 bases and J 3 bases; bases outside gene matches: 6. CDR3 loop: CSVEDGTSGLYNEQFF. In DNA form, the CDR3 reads TGCAGCGTTGAGGACGGGACTAGCGGGCTCTACAATGAGCAGTTCTTC.

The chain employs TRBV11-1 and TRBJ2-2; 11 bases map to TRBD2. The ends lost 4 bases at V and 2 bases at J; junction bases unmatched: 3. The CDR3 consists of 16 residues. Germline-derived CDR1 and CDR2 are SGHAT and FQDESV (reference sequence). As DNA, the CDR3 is TGTGCCAGCAGCTCCCGACTAGCGGGAAACACCGGGGAGCTGTTTTTT. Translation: CASSSRLAGNTGELFF.

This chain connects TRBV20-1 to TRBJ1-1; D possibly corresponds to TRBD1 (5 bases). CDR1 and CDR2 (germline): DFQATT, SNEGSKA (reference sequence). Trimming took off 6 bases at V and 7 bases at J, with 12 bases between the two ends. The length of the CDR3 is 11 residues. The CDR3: CSALRGIEAFF. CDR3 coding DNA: TGCAGTGCCCTAAGGGGAATTGAAGCTTTCTTT.

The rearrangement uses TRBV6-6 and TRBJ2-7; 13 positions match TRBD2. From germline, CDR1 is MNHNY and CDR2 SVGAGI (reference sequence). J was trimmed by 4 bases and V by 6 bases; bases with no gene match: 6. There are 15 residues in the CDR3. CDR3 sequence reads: CASSTSGRALYEQYF. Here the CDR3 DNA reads TGTGCCAGCAGCACTAGCGGGAGGGCCTTATACGAGCAGTACTTC.

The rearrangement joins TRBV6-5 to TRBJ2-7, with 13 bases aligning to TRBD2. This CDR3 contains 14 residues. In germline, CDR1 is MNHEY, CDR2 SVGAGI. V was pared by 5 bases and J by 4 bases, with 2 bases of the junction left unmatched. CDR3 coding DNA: TGTGCCAGCAGTCGGACTAGCGGGAGATACGAGCAGTACTTC. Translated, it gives CASSRTSGRYEQYF.

The CDR3 reads CASLPYRVHAEAFF. The DNA for the CDR3 is TGTGCCAGCTTGCCGTACAGAGTTCATGCTGAAGCTTTCTTT. The chain employs TRBV5-6 and TRBJ1-1; D gene ambiguous. Looked up from germline, CDR1 is SGHDT and CDR2 is YYEEEE. Trimming shortened V by 7 bases and J by 6 bases, and 19 bases separated the two germline ends. The CDR3 contains 14 residues.

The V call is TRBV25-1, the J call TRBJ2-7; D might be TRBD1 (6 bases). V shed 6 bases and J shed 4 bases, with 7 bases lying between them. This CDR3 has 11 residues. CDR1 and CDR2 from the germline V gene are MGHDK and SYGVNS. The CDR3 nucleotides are TGTGCCAGCAGAGGACAGTACGAGCAGTACTTC. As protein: CASRGQYEQYF.

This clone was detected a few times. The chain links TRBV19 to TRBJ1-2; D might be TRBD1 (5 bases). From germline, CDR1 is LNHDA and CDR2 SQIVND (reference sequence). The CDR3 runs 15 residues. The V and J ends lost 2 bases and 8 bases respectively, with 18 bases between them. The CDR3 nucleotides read TGTGCCAGTAGTATACTAGCCAGGGACGCGGGAGGCTACACCTTC. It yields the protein CASSILARDAGGYTF.

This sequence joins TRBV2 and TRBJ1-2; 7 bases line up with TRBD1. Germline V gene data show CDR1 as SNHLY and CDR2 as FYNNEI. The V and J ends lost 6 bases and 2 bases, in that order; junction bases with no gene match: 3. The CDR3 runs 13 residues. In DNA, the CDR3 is TGTGCCAGCAGGCTGGGACAGAACTATGGCTACACCTTC. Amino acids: CASRLGQNYGYTF.

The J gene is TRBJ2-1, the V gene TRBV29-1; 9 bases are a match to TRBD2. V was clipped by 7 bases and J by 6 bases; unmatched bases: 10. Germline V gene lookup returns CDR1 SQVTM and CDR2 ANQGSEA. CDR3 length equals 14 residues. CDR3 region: CSADKASGTNEQFF. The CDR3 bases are TGCAGCGCTGATAAAGCTAGCGGGACCAATGAGCAGTTCTTC.

The CDR3 nucleotides are TGTGCCAGCAGGCCGGGGGACTACGAGCAGTACTTC. It codes for CASRPGDYEQYF. The rearrangement links TRBV28 to TRBJ2-5; possibly TRBD2 for D (6 bases). The J call is uncertain, as TRBJ2-7 better fits the DNA end. The CDR3 contains 12 residues. The V gene's germline CDR1 is MDHEN and CDR2 SYDVKM.

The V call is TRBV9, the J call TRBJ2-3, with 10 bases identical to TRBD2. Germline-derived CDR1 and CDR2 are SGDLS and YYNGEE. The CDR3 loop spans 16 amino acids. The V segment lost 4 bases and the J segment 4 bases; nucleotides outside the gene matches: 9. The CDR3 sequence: CASSPQAGGLSDTQYF. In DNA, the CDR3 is TGTGCCAGCAGCCCACAAGCGGGGGGGCTGTCAGATACGCAGTATTTT.

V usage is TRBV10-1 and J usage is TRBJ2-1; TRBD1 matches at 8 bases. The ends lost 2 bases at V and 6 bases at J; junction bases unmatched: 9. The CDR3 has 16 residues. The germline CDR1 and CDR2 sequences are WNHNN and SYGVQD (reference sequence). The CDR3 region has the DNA TGCGCCAGCAGTGAGGGGATCAGGGGGCGAGGCAATGAGCAGTTCTTC. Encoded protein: CASSEGIRGRGNEQFF.

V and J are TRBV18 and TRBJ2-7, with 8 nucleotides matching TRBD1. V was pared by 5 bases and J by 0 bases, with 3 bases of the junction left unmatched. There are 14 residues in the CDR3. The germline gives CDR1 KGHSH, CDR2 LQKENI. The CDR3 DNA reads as TGTGCCAGCTCATCAACAGGGGGCTCCTACGAGCAGTACTTC. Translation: CASSSTGGSYEQYF.

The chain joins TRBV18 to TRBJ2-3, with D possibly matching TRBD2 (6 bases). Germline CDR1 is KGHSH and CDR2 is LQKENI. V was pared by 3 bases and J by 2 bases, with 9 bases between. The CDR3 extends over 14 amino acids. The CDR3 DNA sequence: TGTGCCAGCTCACCGGAGGGAGCCACAGATACGCAGTATTTT. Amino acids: CASSPEGATDTQYF.

The CDR3: CASSLVGAGSPLHF. Written as DNA, the CDR3 is TGCGCCAGCAGCTTGGTGGGGGCAGGGTCACCCCTCCACTTT. This chain links TRBV5-1 with TRBJ1-6; perhaps TRBD1 as D (6 bases). The ends were cut back, 0 bases at V and 10 bases at J, with 11 bases in the middle. CDR3 length: 14 residues. Germline CDR1 and CDR2: SGHRS and YFSETQ.

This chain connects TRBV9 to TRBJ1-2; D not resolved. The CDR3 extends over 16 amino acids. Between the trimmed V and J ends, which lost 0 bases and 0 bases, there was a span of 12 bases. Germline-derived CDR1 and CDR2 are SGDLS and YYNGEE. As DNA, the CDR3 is TGTGCCAGCAGCGTAGATCCGCTGGGAGCTAACTATGGCTACACCTTC. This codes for CASSVDPLGANYGYTF.